This TCR beta chain was observed in a study of blood T cells in healthy people across ages. Findings and limits, study-wide: Naive and antigen-experienced cells were not separated, limiting conclusive comparison. Investigators viewed diversity estimates from one million T cells as underestimates, the study reported.

CDR1 is SGHAT and CDR2 is FQNNGV in the germline V gene. This CDR3 spans 14 amino acids. With 5 bases clipped from V and 7 bases from J, the junction kept 9 bases outside the gene matches. This clonotype has just a few counts. Its target is not known. Primers used in a second PCR of about 7 to 11 cycles were a sample-barcoded 5' primer and a J-beta primer mix. Researchers report that a template-switch adaptor with 12 random nucleotides tagged each cDNA molecule. TCRdb ran MiXCR on the 5' RACE reads and lists one entry per CDR3 protein. The sample lists about 1,000,000 distinct CDR3 sequences, 40% to 55% occurring once.

The sample comprised blood. V usage is TRBV11-2 and J usage is TRBJ2-7; the match to TRBD2 covers 9 bases. The clonotype originates from an older woman in good health. The CDR3: CASSQLGTSSEQYF. The CDR3 DNA reads TGTGCCAGCAGCCAATTGGGGACTAGCAGTGAGCAGTACTTC. The entire variable domain, with the rest obtained from reference TRBV11-2 and TRBJ2-7, is as follows: EAGVAQSPRYKIIEKRQSVAFWCNPISGHATLYWYQQILGQGPKLLIQFQNNGVVDDSQLPKDRFSAERLKGVDSTLKIQPAKLEDSAVYLCASSQLGTSSEQYFGPGTRLTVT.